The 26 T cell receptor beta chains in this list originate from one sample, sequenced in a study of blood T cell repertoires in COVID-19 (dated by TCRdb to the early 2020s). Receptors were amplified or captured by the immunoSEQ multiplex PCR assay. TCRdb mirrors the immuneACCESS table, restricted to in-frame sequences. Some clones are absent from its copies; in checked studies, under half trace to an unresolved V gene, and the reason for the others is unknown. This sample gives about 280,000 clones in total; 82% of them show up just once. The ten largest clonotypes hold 5% of the sample. The material sequenced was PBMCs or T cells enriched from blood (not recorded which). The receptors originated from a man aged 40-49 years who had been exposed to COVID-19.

This sequence joins TRBV7-3 and TRBJ1-1; D unresolved. The CDR3 contains 12 residues. V shed 5 bases and J shed 5 bases, with 9 bases lying between them. CDR1 is SGHTA, CDR2 FQGTGA, per germline. In nucleotides, the CDR3 is TGTGCCAGCAGCCGGACTGGGACTGAAGCTTTCTTT. Translated, it gives CASSRTGTEAFF.

The chain carries TRBV5-8 and TRBJ1-3; D gene uncertain. V was pared by 0 bases and J by 4 bases, with 5 bases between. This CDR3 comprises 13 residues. Germline-derived CDR1 and CDR2 are SGHTS and YDEGEE. CDR3 sequence: CASSLVRGNTIYF. The DNA for the CDR3 is TGTGCCAGCAGCTTGGTGCGAGGAAACACCATATATTTT.

The rearrangement joins TRBV14 to TRBJ2-1; D remains unclear. The V end was cut by 8 bases, the J end by 3 bases, with 14 bases between. Germline V CDR1 and CDR2: SGHDN, FVKESK. The CDR3 extends over 14 amino acids. The CDR3 is CASGELADYNEQFF. The CDR3 nucleotides are TGTGCCAGCGGAGAATTAGCAGACTACAATGAGCAGTTCTTC.

J is TRBJ1-5 and V is TRBV5-8; the D gene is possibly TRBD1 (5 bases). This CDR3 spans 16 amino acids. CDR1 and CDR2 from the germline V gene are SGHTS and YDEGEE. The germline V and J ends were trimmed by 1 base and 4 bases, with 15 bases remaining between them. The CDR3 sequence is CASSLIVAGGNQPQHF. The CDR3 DNA reads TGTGCCAGCAGCTTGATCGTCGCTGGGGGGAATCAGCCCCAGCATTTT.

The J gene is TRBJ1-2, the V gene TRBV9; the match to TRBD1 covers 7 bases. J lost 7 bases, V lost 4 bases, and 10 bases had no gene match. The length of the CDR3 is 14 residues. Germline-derived CDR1 and CDR2 are SGDLS and YYNGEE. The CDR3 sequence is CASSLENRGSGYTF. CDR3 in DNA: TGTGCCAGCAGCCTAGAGAACAGGGGCTCTGGCTACACCTTC.

This clone is a singleton in its sample. At the DNA level, this CDR3 is encoded by other sequences in the same sample as well. The chain combines TRBV2 with TRBJ2-1; 8 nucleotides agree with TRBD2. V lost 3 bases to trimming and J lost 4 bases; unmatched junction nucleotides: 5. The CDR3 is 15 amino acids. Germline CDR1 is SNHLY and CDR2 is FYNNEI. CDR3 sequence (DNA): TGTGCCAGCAGTGAGAGGGCTAGCGGGTACAATGAGCAGTTCTTC. It encodes CASSERASGYNEQFF.

The V call is TRBV5-4, the J call TRBJ2-3; 7 bases align to TRBD2. Germline V CDR1 and CDR2: SGHNT, YYREEE (reference sequence). Germline trimming cut 4 bases from V and 4 bases from J; bases unmatched to any gene: 9. The CDR3 sequence is 15 residues long. The CDR3 spells CASSLSGGSADTQYF. DNA of the CDR3: TGTGCCAGCAGCCTTAGCGGCGGGAGTGCAGATACGCAGTATTTT.

This clone was observed a few times. V is TRBV24-1 and J is TRBJ2-3; D remains unclear. The CDR3 is 14 amino acids. Germline V gene sequence: CDR1 KGHDR, CDR2 SFDVKD. V lost 0 bases to trimming and J lost 5 bases, with 8 bases between them. The CDR3 DNA follows: TGTGCCACCAGTGATTTGGTCTCTAAAGATACGCAGTATTTT. The encoded protein is CATSDLVSKDTQYF.

V gene TRBV3-1 (or the pseudogene TRBV3-2) combines with J gene TRBJ1-5; D is uncertain. Looked up from germline, CDR1 is LGHDT and CDR2 is YNNKEL (reference sequence). V shed 4 bases and J shed 6 bases, with 10 bases lying between them. The CDR3 consists of 13 residues. The CDR3 DNA is TGTGCCAGCAGCCGCCAGGAGGGTCAGCCCCAGCATTTT. This codes for CASSRQEGQPQHF.

This chain links TRBV4-1 with TRBJ2-7; D is perhaps TRBD2 (7 bases). This CDR3 comprises 15 residues. Trimming removed 1 base from V and 6 bases from J, with 16 bases in between. CDR1 and CDR2 from the germline V gene are MGHRA and YSYEKL. CDR3 nucleotides: TGCGCCAGCAGCCAAGTGGGGAGGGGGACCCCCGAGCAGTACTTC. Its translation: CASSQVGRGTPEQYF.

This clone has a handful of counts. This sequence joins TRBV9 and TRBJ1-1; D might be TRBD1 (5 bases). Germline-derived CDR1 and CDR2 are SGDLS and YYNGEE. The V and J ends lost 7 bases and 1 base respectively, with 11 bases between them. The CDR3 consists of 13 residues. CDR3 nucleotide sequence: TGTGCCAGCTATGACAGCACGAACACTGAAGCTTTCTTT. Translating gives CASYDSTNTEAFF.

The genes are TRBV12-3 or TRBV12-4 and TRBJ2-2; D perhaps matches TRBD2 (5 bases). Trimming removed 8 bases from V and 1 base from J, with 8 bases in between. This CDR3 spans 13 amino acids. CDR3 sequence reads: CASGRLNTGELFF. CDR3 in DNA: TGTGCCAGCGGGAGATTGAACACCGGGGAGCTGTTTTTT.

The genes are TRBV10-2 and TRBJ2-7, with 7 bases matching TRBD2. The CDR3 has 14 amino acids. Germline V gene data show CDR1 as WSHSY and CDR2 as SAAADI. V gave up 6 bases and J gave up 2 bases; unmatched junction bases: 7. In DNA, the CDR3 is TGCGCCAGCAGACCCGGACTAGTTGCCTACGAGCAGTACTTC. Protein: CASRPGLVAYEQYF.

The chain recombines TRBV7-2 with TRBJ1-1; D is unclear. This CDR3 contains 11 residues. The germline V gene has CDR1 SGHTA and CDR2 FQGNSA. V was pared by 2 bases and J by 5 bases, with 3 bases between. The CDR3 DNA reads TGTGCCAGCAGCTTATATACTGAAGCTTTCTTT. Amino acid sequence: CASSLYTEAFF.

J is TRBJ2-7 and V is TRBV10-1; a weak D match, TRBD1 (6 bases). The length of the CDR3 is 15 residues. Trimming cost V 5 bases and J 0 bases, with 14 bases left between them. The germline V gene encodes CDR1 WNHNN and CDR2 SYGVQD (reference sequence). CDR3 sequence (DNA): TGCGCCAGCAGTAGTGGACAGATCAGCTCCTACGAGCAGTACTTC. It translates to CASSSGQISSYEQYF.

This chain connects TRBV6-1 to TRBJ2-3; no reliable D call. The V gene lost 5 bases and the J gene lost 6 bases, with 6 bases spanning the gap. The CDR3 extends over 11 amino acids. Germline V lookup: CDR1 MNHNS, CDR2 SASEGT. CDR3 nucleotide sequence: TGTGCCAGCAGTTTCCAGGATACGCAGTATTTT. Protein: CASSFQDTQYF.

The CDR3 sequence is CASSFNRDSNQPQHF. The CDR3 DNA reads TGTGCCAGCAGCTTTAACAGGGATAGCAATCAGCCCCAGCATTTT. The chain links TRBV5-5 to TRBJ1-5; TRBD1 is a possible D gene (6 bases). Trimming left V 2 bases short and J 0 bases short, with 9 bases between. The CDR3 has 15 residues. Germline values: CDR1 SGHKS, CDR2 YYEKEE (reference sequence). Based on the CDR3 plus reference TRBV5-5 and TRBJ1-5, the full variable domain is DAGVTQSPTHLIKTRGQQVTLRCSPISGHKSVSWYQQVLGQGPQFIFQYYEKEERGRGNFPDRFSARQFPNYSSELNVNALLLGDSALYLCASSFNRDSNQPQHFGDGTRLSIL.

The chain combines TRBV14 with TRBJ1-1; 7 bases align to TRBD1. The junction had 6 bases not matched to a gene; V was cut back by 4 bases and J by 4 bases. Germline assignment: CDR1 SGHDN and CDR2 FVKESK. The CDR3 has 14 residues. The CDR3 loop is CASSLMTGTTEAFF. The CDR3 DNA reads as TGTGCCAGCAGCCTGATGACAGGGACCACTGAAGCTTTCTTT.

On this clone: In the same sample, other DNA sequences code for this CDR3. The rearrangement uses TRBV5-1 and TRBJ1-1; the match to TRBD1 covers 9 bases. CDR3 length: 13 residues. Germline CDR1 and CDR2: SGHRS and YFSETQ. After removal of 0 bases from V and 7 bases from J, the junction contained 1 base not matched to a gene. The CDR3 sequence: CASSLAGQGEAFF. For the CDR3, the DNA is TGCGCCAGCAGCTTGGCGGGACAGGGTGAAGCTTTCTTT.

The chain links TRBV15 to TRBJ2-1, with no clear D. Between the trimmed V and J ends, which lost 0 bases and 9 bases, there was a span of 15 bases. CDR1 is LNHNV, CDR2 YYDKDF, per germline (reference sequence). The CDR3 has 15 amino acids. CDR3 sequence reads: CATSRDLGMFSEQFF. Here the CDR3 DNA reads TGTGCCACCAGCAGAGATCTAGGTATGTTCTCTGAGCAGTTCTTC.

The chain employs TRBV19 and TRBJ2-1, with 10 nucleotides matching TRBD2. Germline V gene lookup returns CDR1 LNHDA and CDR2 SQIVND (reference sequence). Losses at the gene ends were 8 bases for V and 7 bases for J; bases not matched to a gene: 14. There are 16 residues in the CDR3. The CDR3 reads CASVFKAGGPVNEQFF. CDR3 coding DNA: TGTGCCAGTGTGTTTAAAGCGGGAGGGCCGGTAAATGAGCAGTTCTTC.

The CDR3 loop is CASSQQVYYGYTF. The CDR3 coding sequence is TGTGCCAGCAGCCAACAGGTCTACTATGGCTACACCTTC. The chain employs TRBV14 and TRBJ1-2; no definite D call. The V gene's germline CDR1 is SGHDN and CDR2 FVKESK. This CDR3 has 13 residues. The germline V and J ends were trimmed by 2 bases and 3 bases, with 7 bases remaining between them.

The J gene is TRBJ2-7, the V gene TRBV13; D not certain. CDR3 size: 12 residues. V gave up 2 bases and J gave up 3 bases, with 5 bases separating them. Germline V CDR1 and CDR2: PRHDT, FYEKMQ (reference sequence). For the CDR3, the DNA is TGTGCCAGCAGCTTATACGGCTACGAGCAGTACTTC. Protein: CASSLYGYEQYF.

The V call is TRBV5-1, the J call TRBJ2-7; tentatively, D is TRBD1 (5 bases). V shed 6 bases and J shed 2 bases, with 18 bases lying between them. Germline V lookup: CDR1 SGHRS, CDR2 YFSETQ. This CDR3 contains 15 residues. CDR3 DNA sequence: TGCGCCAGCAACCCTGACCCGACAGATACCTACGAGCAGTACTTC. Residues: CASNPDPTDTYEQYF.

J is TRBJ1-6 and V is TRBV15; D is unclear. This CDR3 is built from 15 residues. The V gene's germline CDR1 is LNHNV and CDR2 YYDKDF (reference sequence). The V end lost 5 bases, the J end lost 7 bases, and 15 bases lay between the germline ends. CDR3 in amino acids: CATSPRLDHNSPLHF. As DNA, the CDR3 is TGTGCCACCAGCCCCCGATTAGATCACAATTCACCCCTCCACTTT. Full variable domain (outside the CDR3, taken from reference TRBV15 and TRBJ1-6): DAMVIQNPRYQVTQFGKPVTLSCSQTLNHNVMYWYQQKSSQAPKLLFHYYDKDFNNEADTPDNFQSRRPNTSFCFLDIRSPGLGDTAMYLCATSPRLDHNSPLHFGNGTRLTVT.

This clone was counted once. V usage is TRBV9 and J usage is TRBJ2-7; possibly TRBD2 for D (5 bases). The CDR3 extends over 15 amino acids. V was trimmed by 0 bases and J by 0 bases, leaving 10 bases between them. Germline lookup yields CDR1 SGDLS and CDR2 YYNGEE. This CDR3 is CASSVDPGFSYEQYF. CDR3 nucleotide sequence: TGTGCCAGCAGCGTAGATCCGGGATTCTCCTACGAGCAGTACTTC.